Shown below are 27 T cell receptor beta chains from a single sample sequenced in a study of coeliac disease. Clones were sequenced by immunoSEQ multiplex PCR, and TCRdb holds only the in-frame ones, with some missing. The table has several thousand clones, around 59% seen once; the top ten hold around 6%. Sequenced: lymphocytes from the gut lamina propria. All receptors derive from a man between 65 and 85 years old without celiac disease.

Turning to this clone: The same CDR3 can be traced to other DNA sequences in this sample. The chain couples TRBV7-9 to TRBJ2-6; a possible D gene is TRBD1 (5 bases). The CDR3 length is 15 residues. Germline CDR1 reads SEHNR; CDR2 reads FQNEAQ (reference sequence). The V gene lost 5 bases and the J gene lost 1 base, with 9 bases spanning the gap. The chain's CDR3 is CASSETESGANVLTF. CDR3 DNA sequence: TGTGCCAGCAGCGAGACAGAGTCTGGGGCCAACGTCCTGACTTTC.

The genes are TRBV11-2 and TRBJ2-3, with TRBD1 matching 9 bases. V lost 5 bases and J lost 5; bases outside the gene matches: 8. This CDR3 is 15 amino acids long. Germline V gene data show CDR1 as SGHAT and CDR2 as FQNNGV. This chain's CDR3 is CASSVTGTGRDTQYF. The DNA for the CDR3 is TGTGCCAGCAGCGTTACCGGGACAGGGAGAGATACGCAGTATTTT.

The rearrangement uses TRBV2 and TRBJ1-5; no definite D call. V was shortened by 4 bases and J by 5 bases, with 6 bases between the two germline ends. This CDR3 contains 12 residues. The germline V gene encodes CDR1 SNHLY and CDR2 FYNNEI. CDR3 in DNA: TGTGCCAGCAGTGGTCGTTATCAGCCCCAGCATTTT. This gives the protein CASSGRYQPQHF.

The chain recombines TRBV13 with TRBJ1-1; TRBD1 aligns across 9 bases. The CDR3 runs to 12 residues. V dropped 5 bases and J dropped 8; count of bases not matched to a gene: 3. The germline V gene encodes CDR1 PRHDT and CDR2 FYEKMQ (reference sequence). The CDR3 DNA reads TGTGCCAGCAGCCTAGACAGGGGGGAAGCTTTCTTT. Its translation: CASSLDRGEAFF.

A remark on this clone: This CDR3 is also generated by other DNA sequences in the sample. The chain is built from TRBV29-1 and TRBJ2-1; a possible D gene is TRBD1 (7 bases). The CDR3 has 14 residues. Trimming removed 6 bases at V and 1 base at J, with 13 bases between. CDR1 and CDR2 from the germline V gene are SQVTM and ANQGSEA. CDR3 bases: TGCAGCGTCGACCAGGGGGGATCCTACAATGAGCAGTTCTTC. Translating it yields CSVDQGGSYNEQFF.

The genes are TRBV5-1 and TRBJ1-1; 8 nucleotides line up with TRBD1. Trimming took 4 bases from V and 1 from J; bases not matched to a gene: 3. This CDR3 spans 14 amino acids. Germline V gene lookup returns CDR1 SGHRS and CDR2 YFSETQ. The CDR3 DNA sequence: TGCGCCAGCAGCAGAGGACAGGGGAACACTGAAGCTTTCTTT. Its protein product is CASSRGQGNTEAFF.

The rearrangement uses TRBV6-5 and TRBJ2-6; a possible D gene is TRBD1 (6 bases). The germline gives CDR1 MNHEY, CDR2 SVGAGI. This CDR3 comprises 16 residues. The ends were cut back, 4 bases at V and 2 bases at J, with 12 bases in the middle. For the CDR3, the DNA is TGTGCCAGCAGTTTTACAGGGTACGCTGGGGCCAACGTCCTGACTTTC. As protein: CASSFTGYAGANVLTF.

This chain joins TRBV6-1 and TRBJ1-3; D unclear. V was cut by 5 bases and J by 2 bases, with 7 bases left in between. CDR1 is MNHNS and CDR2 is SASEGT in the germline V gene. The CDR3 consists of 13 residues. As DNA, the CDR3 is TGTGCCAGCAGTTTTACAGCTGGAAACACCATATATTTT. Residues: CASSFTAGNTIYF.

V and J are TRBV28 and TRBJ2-2; D remains ambiguous. The V end lost 5 bases, the J end lost 2 bases, and 9 bases lay between the germline ends. The germline gives CDR1 MDHEN, CDR2 SYDVKM. The CDR3 is 14 amino acids. In DNA form, the CDR3 reads TGTGCCAGCAGTCTCCCGGTTAACACCGGGGAGCTGTTTTTT. Translation gives CASSLPVNTGELFF. Complete variable domain (other parts from reference TRBV28 and TRBJ2-2): DVKVTQSSRYLVKRTGEKVFLECVQDMDHENMFWYRQDPGLGLRLIYFSYDVKMKEKGDIPEGYSVSREKKERFSLILESASTNQTSMYLCASSLPVNTGELFFGEGSRLTVL.

This chain links TRBV10-1 with TRBJ2-3, with TRBD1 as a possible D gene (6 bases). V shed 1 base and J shed 6 bases, with 8 bases lying between them. This CDR3 is 13 amino acids long. The V gene's germline CDR1 is WNHNN and CDR2 SYGVQD (reference sequence). CDR3 nucleotide sequence: TGCGCCAGCAGTGAGTGGGGGCCGGATACGCAGTATTTT. Its translation: CASSEWGPDTQYF.

The rearrangement uses TRBV5-1 and TRBJ2-6; D might be TRBD1 (5 bases). V was pared by 1 base and J by 4 bases, with 12 bases between. This CDR3 is 16 amino acids long. CDR1 and CDR2 (germline): SGHRS, YFSETQ. For the CDR3, the DNA is TGCGCCAGCAGCTTGTCCCCAGGGTTAGGGGCCAACGTCCTGACTTTC. Protein sequence: CASSLSPGLGANVLTF.

This clone is deemed medium-sized. V usage is TRBV2 and J usage is TRBJ2-2, with a tentative D call TRBD2 (7 bases). V lost 5 bases, J lost 1 base, and 11 bases lay in between. This CDR3 comprises 15 residues. Germline lookup yields CDR1 SNHLY and CDR2 FYNNEI. The CDR3: CASSRGAGNTGELFF. The DNA for the CDR3 is TGTGCCAGCAGTCGGGGGGCCGGGAACACCGGGGAGCTGTTTTTT.

This clone was seen only a few times. The J gene is TRBJ2-1, the V gene TRBV11-3, with no clear D. The CDR3 sequence is 12 residues long. V was pared by 3 bases and J by 7 bases, with 7 bases between. CDR1 and CDR2 from the germline V gene are SGHNT and YENEEA. The CDR3: CASSFGRNEQFF. The CDR3 nucleotides are TGTGCCAGCAGCTTTGGCCGAAATGAGCAGTTCTTC.

The chain is built from TRBV18 and TRBJ2-7, with 8 bases that match TRBD1. The CDR3 length is 15 residues. Germline lookup yields CDR1 KGHSH and CDR2 LQKENI. Trimming cost V 3 bases and J 4 bases; bases outside gene matches: 8. In DNA form, the CDR3 reads TGTGCCAGCTCACCTCGGACAGGGATAATATACGAGCAGTACTTC. Translating gives CASSPRTGIIYEQYF.

This chain links TRBV29-1 with TRBJ2-5; a possible D gene is TRBD2 (6 bases). Germline V gives CDR1 SQVTM, CDR2 ANQGSEA. Trimming took off 6 bases at V and 4 bases at J, with 15 bases between the two ends. The CDR3 contains 13 residues. The CDR3 spells CSVNRLGGETQYF. CDR3 DNA: TGCAGCGTGAACAGACTAGGAGGAGAGACCCAGTACTTC.

This clone has more than one count but fewer than ten. The V and J genes are TRBV6-4 and TRBJ2-1, with 11 bases lining up with TRBD2. The CDR3 has 14 residues. From germline, CDR1 is MRHNA and CDR2 SNTAGT. V dropped 3 bases and J dropped 13; count of bases not matched to a gene: 8. The CDR3 nucleotides read TGTGCCAGCAGTGATGAGACTAGCGGGATATTACAGTTCTTC. It encodes CASSDETSGILQFF.

V and J are TRBV5-1 and TRBJ2-5; D unresolved. Germline CDR1 reads SGHRS; CDR2 reads YFSETQ. The CDR3 runs to 15 residues. V was clipped by 0 bases and J by 3 bases, with 12 bases between them. The CDR3 coding sequence is TGCGCCAGCAGCTTGGGCGGCAGAAAGGAAGAGACCCAGTACTTC. Amino acids: CASSLGGRKEETQYF.

This clone has only a few counts. At one end, the junction sequence differs from germline, possibly due to a read error. V usage is TRBV28 and J usage is TRBJ1-1, with a tentative D call TRBD1 (5 bases). The germline V gene has CDR1 MDHEN and CDR2 SYDVKM. This CDR3 contains 15 residues. The CDR3 protein is CASSEGDRGNNEAFF. The CDR3 DNA is TGTGCCAGCTCTGAAGGGGATCGGGGGAACAATGAAGCTTTCTTT.

A word on this clone: A junction boundary mismatches the germline segment, possibly from a read error. The V and J genes are TRBV6-5 and TRBJ1-6; D may be TRBD1 (6 bases). This CDR3 region has 15 residues. Per the germline V gene, CDR1 is MNHEY and CDR2 is SVGAGI. CDR3 residues: CASSCSGTNNSPLHF. The CDR3 DNA follows: TGTGCCAGCAGTTGCTCCGGGACAAATAATTCTCCCCTCCACTTT.

This clone has just a few counts. This chain connects TRBV7-2 to TRBJ1-4, with D perhaps TRBD1 (5 bases). The CDR3 runs 15 residues. Germline CDR1 is SGHTA and CDR2 is FQGNSA. The germline V and J ends were trimmed by 3 bases and 8 bases, with 16 bases remaining between them. The CDR3 sequence is CASSFQGQGPEKLFF. The CDR3 DNA reads as TGTGCCAGCAGCTTTCAGGGTCAGGGTCCGGAAAAACTGTTTTTT.

Regarding this clone: The same CDR3 also results from other DNA sequences found in this sample. The chain employs TRBV5-5 and TRBJ2-7; 9 nucleotides line up with TRBD1. Germline V lookup: CDR1 SGHKS, CDR2 YYEKEE (reference sequence). Trimming removed 4 bases from V and 4 bases from J; junction bases left unmatched: 3. The CDR3 has 13 residues. In DNA, the CDR3 is TGTGCCAGCAGCCAACAGGGGGCGTACGAGCAGTACTTC. Encoded protein: CASSQQGAYEQYF.

This clone was seen a few times. V gene TRBV10-3 combines with J gene TRBJ2-1; D gene unclear. CDR3 length: 12 residues. V was pared by 3 bases and J by 6 bases, with 6 bases between. Germline V gene data show CDR1 as ENHRY and CDR2 as SYGVKD. CDR3 nucleotide sequence: TGTGCCATCAGTGAATCGGGCAATGAGCAGTTCTTC. Its translation is CAISESGNEQFF.

This chain uses TRBV5-5 with TRBJ2-3; D gene uncertain. The ends were cut back, 5 bases at V and 1 base at J, with 11 bases in the middle. This CDR3 contains 14 residues. Germline V gene sequence: CDR1 SGHKS, CDR2 YYEKEE (reference sequence). The CDR3 sequence is CASRQPQGTDTQYF. The CDR3 coding sequence is TGTGCCAGCAGGCAGCCCCAGGGCACAGATACGCAGTATTTT.

V usage is TRBV6-6 and J usage is TRBJ2-7; D is possibly TRBD1 (6 bases). CDR3 length: 14 residues. V gave up 6 bases and J gave up 2 bases, with 14 bases separating them. CDR1 and CDR2 from the germline V gene are MNHNY and SVGAGI (reference sequence). Written as DNA, the CDR3 is TGTGCCAGCAGCTACCGGACAGCTACCTACGAGCAGTACTTC. It is translated as CASSYRTATYEQYF.

With respect to this clone: The germline gene is not matched at one end of the junction; a read error may be the cause. The chain employs TRBV9 and TRBJ2-1, with 11 bases lining up with TRBD2. CDR1 is SGDLS and CDR2 is YYNGEE in the germline V gene. The CDR3 extends over 15 amino acids. In DNA form, the CDR3 reads TGTGCCGGCAGCGTAGCTAGCGGGGGGTCATATGAGCAGTTCTTC. Its translation is CAGSVASGGSYEQFF.

The genes are TRBV18 and TRBJ2-5; a possible D gene is TRBD1 (6 bases). V shed 3 bases and J shed 2 bases, with 22 bases lying between them. There are 18 residues in the CDR3. Germline V CDR1 and CDR2: KGHSH, LQKENI. Written as DNA, the CDR3 is TGTGCCAGCTCACCTTGGTCATATGGGACAAGTAGACAAGAGACCCAGTACTTC. Encoded protein: CASSPWSYGTSRQETQYF.

The chain carries TRBV6-6 and TRBJ2-1; 8 positions match TRBD1. Germline V gene lookup returns CDR1 MNHNY and CDR2 SVGAGI (reference sequence). V lost 4 bases, J lost 5 bases, and 7 bases stayed unmatched. The CDR3 is 15 amino acids. The CDR3: CASSFGTGGNNEQFF. CDR3 nucleotides: TGTGCCAGCAGTTTCGGGACAGGAGGAAACAATGAGCAGTTCTTC.